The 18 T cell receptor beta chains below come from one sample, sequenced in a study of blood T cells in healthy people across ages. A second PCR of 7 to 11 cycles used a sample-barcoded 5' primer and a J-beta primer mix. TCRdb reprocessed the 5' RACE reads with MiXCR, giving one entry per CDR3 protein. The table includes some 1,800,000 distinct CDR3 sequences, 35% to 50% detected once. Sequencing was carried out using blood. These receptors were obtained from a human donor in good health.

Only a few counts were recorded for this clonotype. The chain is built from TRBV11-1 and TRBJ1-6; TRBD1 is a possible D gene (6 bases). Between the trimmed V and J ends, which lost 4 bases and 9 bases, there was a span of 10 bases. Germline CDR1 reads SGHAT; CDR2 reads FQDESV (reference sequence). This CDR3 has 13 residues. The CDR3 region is CASSSDRPSPLHF. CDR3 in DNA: TGTGCCAGCAGCTCGGACAGACCTTCACCCCTCCACTTT.

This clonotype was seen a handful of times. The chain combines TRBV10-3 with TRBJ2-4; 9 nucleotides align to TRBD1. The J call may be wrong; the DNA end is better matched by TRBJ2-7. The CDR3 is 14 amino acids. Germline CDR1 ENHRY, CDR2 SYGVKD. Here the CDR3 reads CAISEEGQGYEQYF. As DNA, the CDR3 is TGTGCCATCAGTGAGGAGGGACAGGGCTACGAGCAGTACTTC.

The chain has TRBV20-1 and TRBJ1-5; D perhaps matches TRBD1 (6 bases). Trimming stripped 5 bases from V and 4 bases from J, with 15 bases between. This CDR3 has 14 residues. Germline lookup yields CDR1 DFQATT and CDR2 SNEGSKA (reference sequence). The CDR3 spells CSAPDRLINQPQHF. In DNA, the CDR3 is TGCAGTGCTCCTGACAGGTTGATTAATCAGCCCCAGCATTTT.

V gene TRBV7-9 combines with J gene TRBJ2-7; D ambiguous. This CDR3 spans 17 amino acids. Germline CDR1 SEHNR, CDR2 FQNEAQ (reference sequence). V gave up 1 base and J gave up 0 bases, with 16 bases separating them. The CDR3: CASSLGSGLKSSYEQYF. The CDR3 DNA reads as TGTGCCAGCAGCTTAGGATCTGGGCTAAAGAGCTCCTACGAGCAGTACTTC.

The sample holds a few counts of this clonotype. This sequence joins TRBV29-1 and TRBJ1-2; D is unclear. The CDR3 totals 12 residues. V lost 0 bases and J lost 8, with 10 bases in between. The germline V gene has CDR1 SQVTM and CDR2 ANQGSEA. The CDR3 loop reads CSVEEYSGGYTF. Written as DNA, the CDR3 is TGCAGCGTTGAAGAGTATTCGGGGGGCTACACCTTC.

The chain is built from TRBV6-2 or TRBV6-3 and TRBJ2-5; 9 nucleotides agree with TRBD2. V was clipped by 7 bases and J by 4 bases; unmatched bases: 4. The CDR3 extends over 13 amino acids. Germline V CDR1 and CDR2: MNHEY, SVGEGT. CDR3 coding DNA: TGTGCCAGCACCATACTAGCGGGAGAGACCCAGTACTTC. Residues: CASTILAGETQYF.

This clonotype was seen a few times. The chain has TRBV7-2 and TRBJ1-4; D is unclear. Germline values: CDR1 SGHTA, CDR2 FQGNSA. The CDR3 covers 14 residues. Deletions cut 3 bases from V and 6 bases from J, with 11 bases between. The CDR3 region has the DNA TGTGCCAGCAGCTTGTCGCATGGGTATGAAAAACTGTTTTTT. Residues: CASSLSHGYEKLFF.

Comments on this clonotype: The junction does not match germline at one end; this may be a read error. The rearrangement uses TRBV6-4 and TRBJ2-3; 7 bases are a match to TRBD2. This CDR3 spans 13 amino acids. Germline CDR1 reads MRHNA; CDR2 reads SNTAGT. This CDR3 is CANSEIAGDTQYF. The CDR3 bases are TGTGCCAACAGTGAAATAGCGGGAGATACGCAGTATTTT.

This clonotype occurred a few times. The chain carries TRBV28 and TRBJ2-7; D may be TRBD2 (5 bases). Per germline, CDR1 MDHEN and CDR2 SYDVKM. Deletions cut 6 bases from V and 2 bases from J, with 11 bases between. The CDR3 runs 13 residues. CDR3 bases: TGTGCCAGCAGCATCTACGGGGCCTACGAGCAGTACTTC. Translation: CASSIYGAYEQYF.

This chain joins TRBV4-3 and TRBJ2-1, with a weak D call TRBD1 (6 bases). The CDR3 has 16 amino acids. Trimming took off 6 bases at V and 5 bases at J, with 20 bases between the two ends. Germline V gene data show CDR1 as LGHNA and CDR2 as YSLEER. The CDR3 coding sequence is TGCGCCAGCAGGCCGAGGCGGCAGGGGATGGACAATGAGCAGTTCTTC. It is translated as CASRPRRQGMDNEQFF.

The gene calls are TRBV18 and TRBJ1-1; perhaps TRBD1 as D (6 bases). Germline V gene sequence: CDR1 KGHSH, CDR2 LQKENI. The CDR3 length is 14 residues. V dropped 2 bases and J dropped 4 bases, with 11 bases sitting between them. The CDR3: CASSPGTGFTEAFF. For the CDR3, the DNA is TGTGCCAGCTCACCAGGTACAGGGTTCACTGAAGCTTTCTTT.

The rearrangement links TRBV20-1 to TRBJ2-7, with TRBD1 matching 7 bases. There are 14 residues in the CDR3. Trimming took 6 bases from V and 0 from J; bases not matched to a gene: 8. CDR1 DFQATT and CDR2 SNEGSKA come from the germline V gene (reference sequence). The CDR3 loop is CSAGRGQFSYEQYF. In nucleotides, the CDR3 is TGCAGTGCCGGAAGGGGACAGTTCTCCTACGAGCAGTACTTC.

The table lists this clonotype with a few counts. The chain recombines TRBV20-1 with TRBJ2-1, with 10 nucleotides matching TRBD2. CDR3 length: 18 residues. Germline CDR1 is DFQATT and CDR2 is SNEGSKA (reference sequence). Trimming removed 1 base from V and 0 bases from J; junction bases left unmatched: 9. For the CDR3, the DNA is TGCAGTGCTAGAGTTGTAGCGGGGGGCATCATCTCCTACAATGAGCAGTTCTTC. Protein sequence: CSARVVAGGIISYNEQFF.

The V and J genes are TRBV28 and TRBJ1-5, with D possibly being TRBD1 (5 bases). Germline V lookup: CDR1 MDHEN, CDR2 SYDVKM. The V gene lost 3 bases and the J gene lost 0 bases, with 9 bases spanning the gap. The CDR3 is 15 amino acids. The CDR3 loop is CASSFEGPSNQPQHF. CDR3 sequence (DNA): TGTGCCAGCAGTTTCGAGGGGCCTAGCAATCAGCCCCAGCATTTT.

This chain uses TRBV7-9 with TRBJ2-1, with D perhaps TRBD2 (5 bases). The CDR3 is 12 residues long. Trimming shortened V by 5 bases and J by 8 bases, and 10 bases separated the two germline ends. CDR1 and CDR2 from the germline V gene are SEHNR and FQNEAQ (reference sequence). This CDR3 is CASSGGNDEQFF. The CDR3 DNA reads TGTGCCAGCAGCGGAGGAAACGATGAGCAGTTCTTC.

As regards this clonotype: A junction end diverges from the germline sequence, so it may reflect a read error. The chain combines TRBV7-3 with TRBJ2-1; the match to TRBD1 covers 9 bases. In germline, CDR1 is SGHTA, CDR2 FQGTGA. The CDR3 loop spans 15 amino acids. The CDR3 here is CARSPNRGQYNEQFF. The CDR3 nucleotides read TGTGCCCGCAGCCCCAACAGGGGGCAGTACAATGAGCAGTTCTTC. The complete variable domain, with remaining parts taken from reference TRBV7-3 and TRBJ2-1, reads GAGVSQTPSNKVTEKGKYVELRCDPISGHTALYWYRQSLGQGPEFLIYFQGTGAADDSGLPNDRFFAVRPEGSVSTLKIQRTERGDSAVYLCARSPNRGQYNEQFFGPGTRLTVL.

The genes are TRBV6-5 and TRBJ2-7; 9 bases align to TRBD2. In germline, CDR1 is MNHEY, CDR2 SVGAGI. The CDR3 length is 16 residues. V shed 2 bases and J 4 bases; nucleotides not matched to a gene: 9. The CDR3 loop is CASSYTSSGAAYEQYF. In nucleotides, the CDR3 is TGTGCCAGCAGTTACACCTCTAGCGGGGCCGCATACGAGCAGTACTTC.

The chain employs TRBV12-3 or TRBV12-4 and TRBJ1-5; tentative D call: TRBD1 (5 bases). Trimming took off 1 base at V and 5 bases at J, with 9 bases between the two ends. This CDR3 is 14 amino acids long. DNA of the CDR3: TGTGCCAGCAGTTTAGTCCTGGGGGATCAGCCCCAGCATTTT. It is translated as CASSLVLGDQPQHF.